This T cell receptor beta chain was captured in a study of T cell responses to AZD1222 COVID-19 vaccine. Study observations and caveats: Scientists sampled the repertoires only once the peak T cell response had passed. Spike-specific TCR breadth and depth rose after two AZD1222 doses. Females outnumbered males among donors, who were mostly white British; clonal diversity was possibly underestimated.

Concerning this clone: What it binds is not known.

Second doses at about 4 or about 12 weeks were pooled. Sequenced by immunoSEQ multiplex PCR; TCRdb stores in-frame clones only, minus some. The sample records roughly 99,000 clones, roughly 85% being singletons. The starting material was peripheral blood, obtained 28 days after the second AZD1222 dose. This clonotype was obtained from an adult who received the AZD1222 COVID-19 vaccine.

The DNA for the CDR3 is TGTGCCAGTAACCTAGGGCAGGGGCGAGCTGGAAACACCATATATTTT. Translated, it gives CASNLGQGRAGNTIYF. The chain employs TRBV19 and TRBJ1-3, with TRBD1 as a possible D gene (6 bases). Looked up from germline, CDR1 is LNHDA and CDR2 is SQIVND (reference sequence). V dropped 7 bases and J dropped 2 bases, with 18 bases sitting between them. The CDR3 is made up of 16 amino acids.